This record concerns one T cell receptor (beta chain) sequence. Sequenced material consisted of expressed TCRB transcripts (all of the isolated RNA was reverse transcribed). Generated by immunoSEQ multiplex PCR, the TCRdb table keeps only in-frame clones and is missing some. In the table there are more than 150,000 clones, about 13% of which are singletons. The data belong to a study of beta chain features in type 1 diabetes. Study-wide background: Across every sample, 85 million to 120 million sorted cells were examined in total.

V was pared by 3 bases and J by 3 bases, with 7 bases between. The CDR3 covers 12 residues. Per the germline V gene, CDR1 is SGHDT and CDR2 is YYEEEE. This receptor was obtained from a woman aged 18-29 years in good health. The chain recombines TRBV5-6 with TRBJ2-7; D not certain. Sequencing was carried out using central memory CD4+ T cells from blood. In DNA, the CDR3 is TGTGCCAGCAGCTCTGTCGGCTACGAGCAGTACTTC. Translation: CASSSVGYEQYF.